The table lists the clone carrying this T cell receptor beta chain with a few counts. The data derive from a study of response to subunit inactivated influenza vaccine. TCRdb re-analysed the RT-PCR reads in MiXCR, keeping a single row per CDR3 protein. The sample records over 750,000 distinct CDR3 sequences, 21% being singletons. Trimming cost V 10 bases and J 5 bases; bases outside gene matches: 13. The V gene's germline CDR1 is ENHRY and CDR2 SYGVKD. The CDR3 extends over 14 amino acids. The sequenced sample was PBMCs from blood, obtained roughly 5 days after vaccination. The gene calls are TRBV10-3 and TRBJ1-1; 7 nucleotides align to TRBD1. This TCR was sampled from a man aged 50 to 59 who received an inactivated influenza vaccine. This chain's CDR3 is CATFRRQGWTEAFF. The CDR3 bases are TGTGCCACATTTCGGAGACAGGGCTGGACTGAAGCTTTCTTT.